These 3 T cell receptor beta chains share one sample of origin, sequenced in a study of post-analysis software for immune sequencing data. Study outcomes and limitations: Compared with controls, patients had more of five TRBV segments, including TRBV5-6, TRBV5-1 and TRBV20-1.

Libraries were made from TCR beta cDNA, and they carried unique molecular identifiers. Using its own MiXCR run on the PCR reads, TCRdb lists one record per CDR3 protein. Among approximately 690,000 distinct CDR3 sequences listed, 59% were seen once. Their antigens remain unidentified. Sequencing input: blood. These receptors were taken from a girl aged 2 to 10 with multiple sclerosis.

The chain couples TRBV12-3 or TRBV12-4 to TRBJ2-5; D remains ambiguous. V shed 3 bases and J shed 7 bases, with 12 bases lying between them. This CDR3 spans 13 amino acids. CDR3 residues: CASSFVGPGTQYF. CDR3 in DNA: TGTGCCAGCAGTTTTGTTGGCCCAGGGACCCAGTACTTC.

The V gene is TRBV4-2, the J gene TRBJ1-2, with TRBD1 as a possible D gene (6 bases). Germline-derived CDR1 and CDR2 are LGHNA and YNFKEQ. The CDR3 has 16 amino acids. Trimming removed 3 bases at V and 0 bases at J, with 14 bases between. The CDR3 DNA follows: TGTGCCAGCAGCCACACTCAGGGGAAGGCTAACTATGGCTACACCTTC. Amino acids: CASSHTQGKANYGYTF.

This chain joins TRBV7-9 and TRBJ2-3; TRBD1 aligns across 8 bases. The CDR3 runs 15 residues. Trimming removed 4 bases from V and 2 bases from J; junction bases left unmatched: 5. The germline gives CDR1 SEHNR, CDR2 FQNEAQ (reference sequence). The CDR3 spells CASSSRQGPTDTQYF. CDR3 in DNA: TGTGCCAGCAGCTCGCGACAGGGGCCCACAGATACGCAGTATTTT.